This TCR beta chain originates from a study of CD8 T cells in ankylosing spondylitis. Making use of molecular barcodes, quantitative 5'-RACE generated TCR beta libraries. From the 5' RACE reads, TCRdb called clonotypes with MiXCR, one entry per CDR3 protein. The profile shows around 340,000 distinct CDR3 sequences, over 12% of them singletons. This clonotype occurred a few times. Its antigen is as yet unknown. Study-level points and caveats: What appeared characteristic of ankylosing spondylitis blood was a TCR beta motif of 7 or 8 highly homologous variants. There was reportedly significant enrichment of clones that were disease-linked in matched ankylosing spondylitis synovial fluid.

CDR3 length: 19 residues. With 5 bases clipped from V and 0 bases from J, the junction kept 12 bases outside the gene matches. The sample comprised blood, either unsorted or a sorted T cell fraction (not recorded which). This rearrangement joins TRBV12-3 or TRBV12-4 to TRBJ2-1, with 11 bases identical to TRBD2. The TCR sequence derives from a male donor with ankylosing spondylitis or in good health (not recorded which). The CDR3 region is CASSPGMLAGGDSYNEQFF. CDR3 nucleotides: TGTGCCAGCAGTCCTGGAATGCTAGCGGGAGGAGACTCCTACAATGAGCAGTTCTTC.